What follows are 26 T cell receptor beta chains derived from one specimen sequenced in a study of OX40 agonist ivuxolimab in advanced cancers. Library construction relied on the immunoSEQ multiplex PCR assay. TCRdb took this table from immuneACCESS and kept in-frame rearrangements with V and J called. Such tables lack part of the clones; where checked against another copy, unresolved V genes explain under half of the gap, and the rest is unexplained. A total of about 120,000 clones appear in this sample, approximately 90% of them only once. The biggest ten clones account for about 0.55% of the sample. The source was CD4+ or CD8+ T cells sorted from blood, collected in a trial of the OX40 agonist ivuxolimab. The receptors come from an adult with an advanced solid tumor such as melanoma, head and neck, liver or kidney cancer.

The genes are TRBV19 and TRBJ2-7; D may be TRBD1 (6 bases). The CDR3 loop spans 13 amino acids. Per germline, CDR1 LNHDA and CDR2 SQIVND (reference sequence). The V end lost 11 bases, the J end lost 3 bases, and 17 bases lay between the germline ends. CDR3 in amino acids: CASSWDKHYEQYF. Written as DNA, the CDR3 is TGTGCCTCATCGTGGGACAAGCACTACGAGCAGTACTTC.

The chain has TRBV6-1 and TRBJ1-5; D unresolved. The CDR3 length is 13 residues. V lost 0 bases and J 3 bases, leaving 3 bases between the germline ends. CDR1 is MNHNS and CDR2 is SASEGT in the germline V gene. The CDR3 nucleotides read TGTGCCAGCAGTGAAGCGCCCAATCAGCCCCAGCATTTT. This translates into CASSEAPNQPQHF.

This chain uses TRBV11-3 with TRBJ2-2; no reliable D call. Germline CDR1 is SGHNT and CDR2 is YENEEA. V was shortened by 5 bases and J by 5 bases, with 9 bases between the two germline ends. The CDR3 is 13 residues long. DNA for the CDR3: TGTGCCAGCAGCCCTGGAAGTACCGGGGAGCTGTTTTTT. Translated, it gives CASSPGSTGELFF. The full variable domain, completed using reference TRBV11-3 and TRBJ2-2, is EAGVVQSPRYKIIEKKQPVAFWCNPISGHNTLYWYLQNLGQGPELLIRYENEEAVDDSQLPKDRFSAERLKGVDSTLKIQPAELGDSAVYLCASSPGSTGELFFGEGSRLTVL.

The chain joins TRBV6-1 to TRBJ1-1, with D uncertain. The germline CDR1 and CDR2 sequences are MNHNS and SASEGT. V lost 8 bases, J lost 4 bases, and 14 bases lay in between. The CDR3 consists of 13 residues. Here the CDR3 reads CASGRTRSTEAFF. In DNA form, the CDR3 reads TGTGCCAGCGGAAGAACACGCTCCACTGAAGCTTTCTTT.

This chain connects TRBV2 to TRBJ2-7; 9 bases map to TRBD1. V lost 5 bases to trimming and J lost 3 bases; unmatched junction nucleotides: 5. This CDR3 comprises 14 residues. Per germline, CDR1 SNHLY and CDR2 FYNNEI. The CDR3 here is CASSRTGEVYEQYF. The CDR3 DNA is TGTGCCAGCAGTAGGACAGGGGAAGTCTACGAGCAGTACTTC.

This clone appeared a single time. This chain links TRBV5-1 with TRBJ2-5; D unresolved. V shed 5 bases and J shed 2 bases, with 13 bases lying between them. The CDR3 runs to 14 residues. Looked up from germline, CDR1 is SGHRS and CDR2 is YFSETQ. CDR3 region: CASSLGQWQETQYF. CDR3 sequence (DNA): TGCGCCAGCAGTCTTGGCCAGTGGCAAGAGACCCAGTACTTC. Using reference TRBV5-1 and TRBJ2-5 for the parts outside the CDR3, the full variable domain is KAGVTQTPRYLIKTRGQQVTLSCSPISGHRSVSWYQQTPGQGLQFLFEYFSETQRNKGNFPGRFSGRQFSNSRSEMNVSTLELGDSALYLCASSLGQWQETQYFGPGTRLLVL.

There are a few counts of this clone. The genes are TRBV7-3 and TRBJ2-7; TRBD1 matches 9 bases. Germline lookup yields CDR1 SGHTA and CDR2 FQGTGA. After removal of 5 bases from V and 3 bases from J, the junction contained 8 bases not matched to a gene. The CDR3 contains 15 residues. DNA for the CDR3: TGTGCCAGCAGCGTCGACAGGGGGACCAACTACGAGCAGTACTTC. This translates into CASSVDRGTNYEQYF.

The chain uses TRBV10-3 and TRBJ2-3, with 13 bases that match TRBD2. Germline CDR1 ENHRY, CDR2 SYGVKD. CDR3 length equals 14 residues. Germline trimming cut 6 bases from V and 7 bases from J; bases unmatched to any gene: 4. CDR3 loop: CAIRTSGGNHTQYF. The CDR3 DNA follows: TGTGCCATCAGGACTAGCGGGGGGAACCATACGCAGTATTTT.

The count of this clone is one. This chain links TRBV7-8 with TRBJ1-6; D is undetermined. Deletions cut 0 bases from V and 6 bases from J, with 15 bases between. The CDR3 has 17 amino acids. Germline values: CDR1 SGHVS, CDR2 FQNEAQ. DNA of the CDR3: TGTGCCAGCAGCTTAGCCCCGGACCGTATTCGTAATTCACCCCTCCACTTT. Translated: CASSLAPDRIRNSPLHF.

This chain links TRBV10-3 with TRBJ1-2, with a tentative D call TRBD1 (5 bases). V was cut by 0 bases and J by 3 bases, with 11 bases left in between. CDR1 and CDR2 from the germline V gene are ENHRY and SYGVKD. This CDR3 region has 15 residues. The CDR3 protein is CAISESEGAHYGYTF. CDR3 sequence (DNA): TGTGCCATCAGTGAGTCGGAAGGGGCCCACTATGGCTACACCTTC.

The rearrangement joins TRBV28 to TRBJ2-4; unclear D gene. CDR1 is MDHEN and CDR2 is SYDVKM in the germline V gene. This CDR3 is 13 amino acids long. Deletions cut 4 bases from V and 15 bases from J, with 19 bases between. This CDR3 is CASSSTTKPRPYF. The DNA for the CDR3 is TGTGCCAGCAGTTCCACTACTAAGCCTAGGCCGTACTTC.

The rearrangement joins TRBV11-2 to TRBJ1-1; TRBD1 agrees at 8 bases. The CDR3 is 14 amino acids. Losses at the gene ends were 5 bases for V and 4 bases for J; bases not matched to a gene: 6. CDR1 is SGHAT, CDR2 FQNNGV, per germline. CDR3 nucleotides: TGTGCCAGCAGCGCGGCCACAGGGGGCACTGAAGCTTTCTTT. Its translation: CASSAATGGTEAFF.

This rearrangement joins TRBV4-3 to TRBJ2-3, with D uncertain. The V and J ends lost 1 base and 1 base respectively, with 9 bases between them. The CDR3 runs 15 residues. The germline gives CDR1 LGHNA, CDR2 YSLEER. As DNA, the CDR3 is TGCGCCAGCAGCCAAGGGGGATCCGGCACAGATACGCAGTATTTT. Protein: CASSQGGSGTDTQYF.

CDR3 DNA sequence: TGTGCCACCACCCTTGGTCGGGACTATGGCTACACCTTC. Its translation is CATTLGRDYGYTF. V is TRBV7-2 and J is TRBJ1-2; D remains unclear. V was trimmed by 10 bases and J by 3 bases, leaving 15 bases between them. Germline loops: CDR1 SGHTA, CDR2 FQGNSA. The CDR3 consists of 13 residues.

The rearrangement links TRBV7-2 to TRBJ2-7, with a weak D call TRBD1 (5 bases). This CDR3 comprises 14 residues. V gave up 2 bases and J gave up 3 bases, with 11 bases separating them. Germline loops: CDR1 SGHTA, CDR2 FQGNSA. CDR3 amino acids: CASSLSSQGYEQYF. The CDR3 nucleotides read TGTGCCAGCAGCTTAAGTTCCCAGGGCTACGAGCAGTACTTC.

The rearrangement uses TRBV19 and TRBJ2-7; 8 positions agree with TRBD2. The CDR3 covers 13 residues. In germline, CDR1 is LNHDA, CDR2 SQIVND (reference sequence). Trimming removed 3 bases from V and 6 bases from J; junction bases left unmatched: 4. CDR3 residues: CASSIRLATEQYF. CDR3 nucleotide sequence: TGTGCCAGTAGTATTAGACTAGCGACCGAGCAGTACTTC. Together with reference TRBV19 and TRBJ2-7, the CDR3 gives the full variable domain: DGGITQSPKYLFRKEGQNVTLSCEQNLNHDAMYWYRQDPGQGLRLIYYSQIVNDFQKGDIAEGYSVSREKKESFPLTVTSAQKNPTAFYLCASSIRLATEQYFGPGTRLTVT.

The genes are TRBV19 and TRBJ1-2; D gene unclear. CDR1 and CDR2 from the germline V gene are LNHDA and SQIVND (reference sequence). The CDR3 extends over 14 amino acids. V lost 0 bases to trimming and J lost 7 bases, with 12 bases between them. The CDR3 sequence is CASSIDGVGGGYTF. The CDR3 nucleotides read TGTGCCAGTAGTATAGATGGCGTGGGAGGTGGCTACACCTTC.

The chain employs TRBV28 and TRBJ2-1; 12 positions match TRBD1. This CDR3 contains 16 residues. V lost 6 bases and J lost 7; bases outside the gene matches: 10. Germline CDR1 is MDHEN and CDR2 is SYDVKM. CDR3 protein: CASRGQGAEGWNEQFF. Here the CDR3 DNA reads TGTGCCAGCAGGGGACAGGGGGCGGAAGGATGGAATGAGCAGTTCTTC.

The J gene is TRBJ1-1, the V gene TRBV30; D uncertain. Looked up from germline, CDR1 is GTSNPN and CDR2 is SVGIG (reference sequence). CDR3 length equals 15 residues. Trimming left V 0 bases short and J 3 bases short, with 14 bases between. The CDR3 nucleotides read TGTGCCTGGAGTGTAAATTGGGGAGGGTACACTGAAGCTTTCTTT. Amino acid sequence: CAWSVNWGGYTEAFF.

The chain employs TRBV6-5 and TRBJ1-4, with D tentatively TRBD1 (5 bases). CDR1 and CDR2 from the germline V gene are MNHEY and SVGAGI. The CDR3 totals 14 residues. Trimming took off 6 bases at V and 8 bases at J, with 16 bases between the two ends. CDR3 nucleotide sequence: TGTGCCAGCAGCCCCCAGGGAGGGGCCGAAAAACTGTTTTTT. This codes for CASSPQGGAEKLFF.

In DNA form, the CDR3 reads TGTGCCACTCCGGGACAGGGTCGCAATCAGCCCCAGCATTTT. This codes for CATPGQGRNQPQHF. The rearrangement joins TRBV28 to TRBJ1-5; 9 nucleotides match TRBD1. The CDR3 totals 14 residues. The germline CDR1 and CDR2 sequences are MDHEN and SYDVKM. V lost 10 bases to trimming and J lost 2 bases; unmatched junction nucleotides: 6.

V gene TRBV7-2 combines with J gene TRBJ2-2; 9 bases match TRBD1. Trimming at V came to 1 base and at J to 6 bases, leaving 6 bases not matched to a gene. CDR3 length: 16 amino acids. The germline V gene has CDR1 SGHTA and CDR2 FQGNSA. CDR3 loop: CASSLEVTGGPGELFF. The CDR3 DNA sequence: TGTGCCAGCAGCTTAGAGGTGACAGGGGGGCCCGGGGAGCTGTTTTTT.

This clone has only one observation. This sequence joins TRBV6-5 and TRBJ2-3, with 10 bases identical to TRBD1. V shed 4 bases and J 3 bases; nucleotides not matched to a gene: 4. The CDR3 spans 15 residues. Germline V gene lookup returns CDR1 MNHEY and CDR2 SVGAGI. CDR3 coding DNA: TGTGCCAGCAGTTGGGAGGACAGGGGGACAGATACGCAGTATTTT. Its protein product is CASSWEDRGTDTQYF.

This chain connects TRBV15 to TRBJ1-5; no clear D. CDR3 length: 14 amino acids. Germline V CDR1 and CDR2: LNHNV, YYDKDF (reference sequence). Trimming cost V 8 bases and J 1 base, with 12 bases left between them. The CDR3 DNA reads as TGTGCCACCTCTTGGGGATGGAGCAATCAGCCCCAGCATTTT. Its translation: CATSWGWSNQPQHF.

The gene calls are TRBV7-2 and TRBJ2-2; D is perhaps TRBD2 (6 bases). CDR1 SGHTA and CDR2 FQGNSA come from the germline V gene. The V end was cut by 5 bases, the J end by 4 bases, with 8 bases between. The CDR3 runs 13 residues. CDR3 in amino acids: CASSRSGTGELFF. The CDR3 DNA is TGTGCCAGCAGCCGTAGCGGCACCGGGGAGCTGTTTTTT.

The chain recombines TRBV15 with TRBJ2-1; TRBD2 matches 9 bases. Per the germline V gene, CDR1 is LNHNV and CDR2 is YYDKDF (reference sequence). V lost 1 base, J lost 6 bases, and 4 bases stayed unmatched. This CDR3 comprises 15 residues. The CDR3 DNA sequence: TGTGCCACCAGCAGAGCCGGGACTAGCCTCAATGAGCAGTTCTTC. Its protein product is CATSRAGTSLNEQFF.